Reported below is one T cell receptor beta chain. Terminally differentiated effector memory CD45RA+ cells were left out of the naive CD8 fraction, which was CD45RO-negative and positively selected for CCR7. Germline lookup yields CDR1 MGHRA and CDR2 YSYEKL. The CDR3 extends over 19 amino acids. Trimming at V came to 4 bases and at J to 5 bases, leaving 15 bases not matched to a gene. Assay used: immunoSEQ multiplex PCR; TCRdb lists only in-frame clones, some missing. The sample contains approximately 2,200,000 clones, about 92% of which appear only once. The sample belongs to a study of shared clonotypes between healthy human individuals.

The rearrangement uses TRBV4-1 and TRBJ1-5, with 12 positions matching TRBD1. This receptor was taken from a young man in good health. Some clones in this sample may be carry-over from other donors' samples. Sequencing input: naive CD8+ T cells from PBMCs. The CDR3, as DNA: TGCGCCAGCAGCCCCCTGCCGGGACAGGGGGCATTTGGGGATCAGCCCCAGCATTTT. Protein: CASSPLPGQGAFGDQPQHF.